This T cell receptor (beta chain) stems from a study of cytomegalovirus exposure and HLA in healthy donors. About this clone: The antigen remains unidentified.

Whole-study results and caveats: Most CMV-associated TCR beta chains were later found to appear HLA-restricted.

Use of 60 Vbeta and 13 Jbeta primers characterized the PCR. Profiling relied on immunoSEQ multiplex PCR, and the TCRdb table lists in-frame clones only, not all of them. The data hold some 130,000 clones, with around 76% observed a single time. Germline loops: CDR1 LNHDA, CDR2 SQIVND (reference sequence). This CDR3 has 15 residues. V was cut by 4 bases and J by 4 bases, with 17 bases left in between. V and J are TRBV19 and TRBJ2-7; a weak D match, TRBD1 (6 bases). This clonotype was sampled from a woman in her fifties or sixties in good health and CMV-seronegative. The specimen was PBMCs. As DNA, the CDR3 is TGTGCCAGTAGTACCCCCACCACAGGGACGTACGAGCAGTACTTC. It encodes CASSTPTTGTYEQYF.